This note documents a single T cell receptor beta chain sequence. This entry is derived from a study of technical replicates of blood from a few donors. This CDR3 spans 11 amino acids. Looked up from germline, CDR1 is SGHRS and CDR2 is YFSETQ. Trimming cost V 6 bases and J 10 bases, with 11 bases left between them. Here immunoSEQ multiplex PCR was the method, and the copy in TCRdb shows in-frame clones only, minus some. This table has 70,000 to 85,000 clones, 95% to 98% appearing once. V and J are TRBV5-1 and TRBJ2-1, with D maybe TRBD2 (6 bases). The sequence came from a human donor in good health. Sequenced sample: T cells isolated from PBMCs. The CDR3, as DNA: TGCGCCAGCACCACCGGAGGGGAGCAGTTCTTC. It is translated as CASTTGGEQFF.